Below are 26 T cell receptor beta chains sequenced from a single sample in a study of breast tumors, draining lymph nodes, adjacent tissues. Axillary draining lymph nodes of breast cancer patients supplied the node samples. MiXCR, applied by TCRdb to the multiplex PCR reads, yields one record per CDR3 protein. The sample carries approximately 210,000 distinct CDR3 sequences, roughly 32% recorded once. Source material: axillary lymph node tissue. These receptors were collected from a female donor with breast cancer. Some clones in this sample may be carry-over from other donors' samples.

The table lists this clonotype with a few counts. The chain has TRBV4-2 and TRBJ1-1, with unresolved D. CDR1 is LGHNA, CDR2 YNFKEQ, per germline. V lost 2 bases and J 4 bases, leaving 11 bases between the germline ends. The CDR3 loop spans 14 amino acids. The CDR3 region is CASSQHHQITEAFF. In DNA form, the CDR3 reads TGTGCCAGCAGCCAACATCATCAAATCACTGAAGCTTTCTTT.

As concerns this clonotype: One end of the junction varies from germline; a read error may be responsible. This chain uses TRBV7-8 with TRBJ1-1, with D uncertain. The germline V gene has CDR1 SGHVS and CDR2 FQNEAQ. The CDR3 runs 14 residues. Here the CDR3 reads CVSSLGRLNTEAFF. Here the CDR3 DNA reads TGTGTCAGCAGCTTAGGACGGTTGAACACTGAAGCTTTCTTT.

To note about this clonotype: Since the CDR3 does not end with the conserved phenylalanine or tryptophan, this likely comes from a read error. V usage is TRBV7-9 and J usage is TRBJ1-1; no clear D gene. The CDR3 covers 14 residues. Germline lookup yields CDR1 SEHNR and CDR2 FQNEAQ (reference sequence). Between the trimmed V and J ends, which lost 2 bases and 6 bases, there was a span of 13 bases. This CDR3 reads CASSLFEGVAEAFI. The DNA of the CDR3 is TGTGCCAGCAGCTTATTCGAGGGCGTGGCTGAAGCTTTCATC.

V gene TRBV20-1 combines with J gene TRBJ1-6; TRBD1 matches at 7 bases. The V and J ends lost 2 bases and 10 bases, in that order; junction bases with no gene match: 8. Looked up from germline, CDR1 is DFQATT and CDR2 is SNEGSKA (reference sequence). The CDR3 spans 14 residues. The CDR3 DNA reads as TGCAGTGCTAGAACCTCAGTACAGGGGTCACCCCTCCACTTT. Protein: CSARTSVQGSPLHF.

This clonotype was seen only a few times. This could be a read error, since a much larger clone is one nucleotide away. V and J are TRBV5-5 and TRBJ1-3; 9 bases map to TRBD1. After removal of 3 bases from V and 8 bases from J, the junction contained 6 bases not matched to a gene. Per germline, CDR1 SGHKS and CDR2 YYEKEE (reference sequence). The CDR3 totals 14 residues. The CDR3 region is CASSWDRAVDTIYF. The CDR3 DNA follows: TGTGCCAGCAGCTGGGACAGGGCGGTGGACACCATATATTTT.

This clonotype was counted many times. The chain recombines TRBV2 with TRBJ1-5; D might be TRBD1 (6 bases). The germline CDR1 and CDR2 sequences are SNHLY and FYNNEI. The CDR3 is 14 amino acids. Trimming stripped 3 bases from V and 6 bases from J, with 12 bases between. CDR3 in amino acids: CASSENRVAQPQHF. CDR3 in DNA: TGTGCCAGCAGTGAGAACAGGGTTGCTCAGCCCCAGCATTTT. Full variable domain (rest looked up from reference TRBV2 and TRBJ1-5): EPEVTQTPSHQVTQMGQEVILRCVPISNHLYFYWYRQILGQKVEFLVSFYNNEISEKSEIFDDQFSVERPDGSNFTLKIRSTKLEDSAMYFCASSENRVAQPQHFGDGTRLSIL.

This clonotype has only a few counts. A much larger clone lies a single base off, so this may be a read error. The chain links TRBV6-2 or TRBV6-3 to TRBJ2-7; D is possibly TRBD2 (5 bases). Trimming left V 10 bases short and J 4 bases short, with 17 bases between. The CDR3 is made up of 13 amino acids. Germline lookup yields CDR1 MNHEY and CDR2 SVGEGT. This chain's CDR3 is CAISRTYRYEQYF. Here the CDR3 DNA reads TGTGCCATCTCCCGGACTTATCGGTACGAGCAGTACTTC.

The table lists this clonotype with many counts. A much larger clone sits a single nucleotide away, making a read error possible. The gene calls are TRBV11-2 and TRBJ2-3; 8 bases fit TRBD2. V lost 4 bases and J lost 2; bases outside the gene matches: 11. CDR3 size: 17 residues. From germline, CDR1 is SGHAT and CDR2 FQNNGV. CDR3 in DNA: TGTGCCAGCAGCTATTCGGGGGGGACGTGGTCCACAGATACGCAGTATTTT. It encodes CASSYSGGTWSTDTQYF.

As for this clonotype: A much more abundant neighbour one base away suggests this may be a read error. The chain employs TRBV6-5 and TRBJ2-2; D is uncertain. Germline CDR1 and CDR2: MNHEY and SVGAGI. The CDR3 spans 15 residues. V was shortened by 5 bases and J by 5 bases, with 15 bases between the two germline ends. CDR3 bases: TGTGCCAGCAGTCACGGGTTGCGAGGAACCGGGGAGCTGTTTTTT. Its protein product is CASSHGLRGTGELFF.

The J gene is TRBJ2-2, the V gene TRBV7-8, with D possibly being TRBD1 or TRBD2 (5 bases each). The length of the CDR3 is 16 residues. Trimming took 5 bases from V and 2 from J, leaving 15 bases between them. Germline V gene lookup returns CDR1 SGHVS and CDR2 FQNEAQ. The CDR3 DNA follows: TGTGCCAGCAGCCCGGTCGGGACCAGAAACACCGGGGAGCTGTTTTTT. It codes for CASSPVGTRNTGELFF.

The rearrangement links TRBV6-2 or TRBV6-3 to TRBJ2-5, with a tentative D call TRBD1 (5 bases). V lost 7 bases to trimming and J lost 5 bases, with 17 bases between them. The CDR3 totals 14 residues. CDR1 and CDR2 from the germline V gene are MNHEY and SVGEGT. Written as DNA, the CDR3 is TGTGCCAGCATGGCTACAGGATCGGTCGAGACCCAGTACTTC. Translating it yields CASMATGSVETQYF.

In its sample, this clonotype was seen many times. This chain links TRBV15 with TRBJ2-6, with D unclear. This CDR3 region has 14 residues. Germline CDR1 is LNHNV and CDR2 is YYDKDF (reference sequence). Trimming removed 3 bases from V and 4 bases from J, with 7 bases in between. The CDR3 region is CATSSVGGANVLTF. CDR3 DNA: TGTGCCACCAGCAGTGTGGGCGGGGCCAACGTCCTGACTTTC.

This clonotype appeared many times. This may arise from a read error, as a much more abundant clone is one base away. The final CDR3 position lacks the conserved phenylalanine or tryptophan, pointing to a likely read error. The chain recombines TRBV29-1 with TRBJ1-3, with D unclear. V shed 1 base and J shed 2 bases, with 9 bases lying between them. Looked up from germline, CDR1 is SQVTM and CDR2 is ANQGSEA. The CDR3 length is 14 residues. The CDR3 spells CSVEVLTPGNTIYS. Written as DNA, the CDR3 is TGCAGCGTTGAAGTCCTCACACCTGGAAACACCATATATTCT.

This clonotype has ten or more counts. V usage is TRBV15 and J usage is TRBJ2-5, with D perhaps matching TRBD2 (6 bases). This CDR3 comprises 13 residues. V was clipped by 1 base and J by 5 bases, with 8 bases between them. Germline V gene sequence: CDR1 LNHNV, CDR2 YYDKDF (reference sequence). As DNA, the CDR3 is TGTGCCACCAGCAGAGCTCGGGGGGAGACCCAGTACTTC. It yields the protein CATSRARGETQYF.

This clonotype was detected ten times or more. The V gene is TRBV30, the J gene TRBJ2-1; 9 bases are a match to TRBD2. Germline V gene data show CDR1 as GTSNPN and CDR2 as SVGIG (reference sequence). J was trimmed by 6 bases and V by 1 base; bases with no gene match: 4. The CDR3 totals 14 residues. The CDR3 region is CAWSGGTSTNEQFF. CDR3 bases: TGTGCCTGGAGTGGTGGGACTAGCACCAATGAGCAGTTCTTC. Full variable domain (outside the CDR3, taken from reference TRBV30 and TRBJ2-1): SQTIHQWPATLVQPVGSPLSLECTVEGTSNPNLYWYRQAAGRGLQLLFYSVGIGQISSEVPQNLSASRPQDRQFILSSKKLLLSDSGFYLCAWSGGTSTNEQFFGPGTRLTVL.

Concerning this clonotype: A much bigger clone sits one base away, suggesting this may be a read error. The chain joins TRBV9 to TRBJ2-5; either TRBD1 or TRBD2 may fit D (6 bases each). Per the germline V gene, CDR1 is SGDLS and CDR2 is YYNGEE. This CDR3 contains 15 residues. V gave up 4 bases and J gave up 13 bases, with 26 bases separating them. The CDR3 coding sequence is TGTGCCAGCAGCCTGACGGGGGCCTCCCTTGGTTACCCGTACTTC. It is translated as CASSLTGASLGYPYF.

The chain has TRBV7-2 and TRBJ2-2, with 8 bases lining up with TRBD2. Trimming cost V 1 base and J 7 bases; bases outside gene matches: 2. Germline lookup yields CDR1 SGHTA and CDR2 FQGNSA. This CDR3 region has 14 residues. DNA for the CDR3: TGTGCCAGCAGCTTAGGGGGGACTAGCGGGGAGCTGTTTTTT. Translated: CASSLGGTSGELFF.

The rearrangement uses TRBV5-1 and TRBJ2-4; maybe TRBD1 (6 bases). Trimming left V 3 bases short and J 7 bases short, with 20 bases between. This CDR3 is built from 16 residues. CDR1 and CDR2 from the germline V gene are SGHRS and YFSETQ. The CDR3 DNA reads as TGCGCCAGCAGCTCCGCACCCACAGGGTCGGGGAACATTCAGTACTTC. Residues: CASSSAPTGSGNIQYF.

This clonotype was seen repeatedly, ten times or more. This sequence joins TRBV6-5 and TRBJ1-2; D possibly corresponds to TRBD1 (6 bases). Per germline, CDR1 MNHEY and CDR2 SVGAGI. This CDR3 is built from 14 residues. V was pared by 4 bases and J by 2 bases, with 11 bases between. Written as DNA, the CDR3 is TGTGCCAGCAGTTCAGGCAGGGGCAACTATGGCTACACCTTC. It is translated as CASSSGRGNYGYTF.

This clonotype was recorded many times. The chain couples TRBV11-2 to TRBJ1-1; weak D call: TRBD1 (5 bases). CDR1 is SGHAT, CDR2 FQNNGV, per germline. The CDR3 length is 14 residues. Trimming left V 5 bases short and J 1 base short, with 11 bases between. The CDR3 spells CASSPGLRNTEAFF. The CDR3 coding sequence is TGTGCCAGCAGCCCGGGACTGAGGAACACTGAAGCTTTCTTT.

This clonotype was detected many times. The genes are TRBV6-1 and TRBJ1-2, with a tentative D call TRBD1 (5 bases). The germline V gene has CDR1 MNHNS and CDR2 SASEGT. The CDR3 runs 16 residues. With 0 bases removed from V and 11 bases from J, the gap between germline ends came to 22 bases. The CDR3 coding sequence is TGTGCCAGCAGTGAAGCGCTTCGGAGGGGCCTCTCGAGGTACACCTTC. Translation gives CASSEALRRGLSRYTF.

This clonotype was observed many times. V and J are TRBV28 and TRBJ1-5; D possibly corresponds to TRBD1 (5 bases). Germline assignment: CDR1 MDHEN and CDR2 SYDVKM. V lost 6 bases, J lost 6 bases, and 15 bases lay in between. The CDR3 is made up of 14 amino acids. The CDR3 nucleotides are TGTGCCAGCAGGGAGCAGGGAGAGATTCAGCCCCAGCATTTT. Its protein is CASREQGEIQPQHF.

This clonotype has at least ten counts. This rearrangement joins TRBV10-3 to TRBJ1-6, with D possibly being TRBD1 (6 bases). V dropped 11 bases and J dropped 9 bases, with 17 bases sitting between them. The CDR3 covers 13 residues. Germline CDR1 reads ENHRY; CDR2 reads SYGVKD. CDR3 nucleotide sequence: TGTGCCTCCGGGGGGCTTCAGGGTTCACCCCTCCACTTT. It translates to CASGGLQGSPLHF.

The chain employs TRBV25-1 and TRBJ1-6; D not certain. The length of the CDR3 is 9 residues. Germline values: CDR1 MGHDK, CDR2 SYGVNS. The CDR3 nucleotides are TGTGCTAGCTTGAATCTCCTCCACTTT. As protein: CASLNLLHF.

This clonotype was detected ten times or more. The chain employs TRBV5-6 and TRBJ2-6; 8 bases are a match to TRBD2. V shed 4 bases, J shed 4 bases, and the junction held 10 bases outside the gene matches. The germline V gene encodes CDR1 SGHDT and CDR2 YYEEEE. CDR3 length equals 17 residues. The CDR3 DNA sequence: TGTGCCAGCAGCCGAACGGGGGGGGCGCCGGGGGCCAACGTCCTGACTTTC. Translated, it gives CASSRTGGAPGANVLTF.

This clonotype was detected many times. This rearrangement joins TRBV6-5 to TRBJ1-2; 7 bases align to TRBD1. The germline V gene has CDR1 MNHEY and CDR2 SVGAGI. The junction had 13 bases not matched to a gene; V was cut back by 0 bases and J by 6 bases. This CDR3 contains 17 residues. CDR3 amino acids: CASSYSTWDSTRNGYTF. The CDR3 nucleotides are TGTGCCAGCAGTTACTCGACCTGGGACAGCACTCGCAATGGCTACACCTTC.